What follows are 14 T cell receptor beta chains derived from one specimen sequenced in a study of cytotoxic CD8 clonotypes in ibrutinib-treated CLL. Assay: immunoSEQ multiplex PCR; the TCRdb copy retains only in-frame clones and omits some. The sample includes approximately 330,000 clones, about 80% of them seen just once. The sample consisted of PBMCs, taken before ibrutinib treatment. These receptors all stem from a human donor with chronic lymphocytic leukemia.

This chain connects TRBV4-3 to TRBJ2-1, with 8 positions matching TRBD2. J lost 7 bases, V lost 4 bases, and 15 bases had no gene match. CDR3 size: 17 residues. Germline assignment: CDR1 LGHNA and CDR2 YSLEER. CDR3 DNA sequence: TGCGCCAGCAGCCTAAGCGGGAGCCGACTGAGCTATAATGAGCAGTTCTTC. It translates to CASSLSGSRLSYNEQFF.

This clone has more than one count but fewer than ten. The chain has TRBV27 and TRBJ2-5; D call uncertain. Per the germline V gene, CDR1 is MNHEY and CDR2 is SMNVEV (reference sequence). V gave up 1 base and J gave up 5 bases, with 11 bases separating them. CDR3 length: 14 amino acids. Here the CDR3 reads CASSLFTSGETQYF. DNA of the CDR3: TGTGCCAGCAGTTTATTTACGTCTGGGGAGACCCAGTACTTC.

This clone was counted between two and nine times. The chain employs TRBV27 and TRBJ2-7; TRBD1 matches 9 bases. The CDR3 contains 14 residues. The J segment lost 6 bases and the V segment lost 6 bases, leaving 9 bases of the junction unmatched. Germline assignment: CDR1 MNHEY and CDR2 SMNVEV (reference sequence). The CDR3 loop reads CASSRGQGLGEQYF. In DNA form, the CDR3 reads TGTGCCAGCAGCCGAGGACAGGGGTTGGGCGAGCAGTACTTC.

CDR3 sequence: CASSLSSGSSSYNEQFF. The CDR3 DNA reads as TGTGCCAGCAGCTTATCCTCGGGGTCAAGCTCCTACAATGAGCAGTTCTTC. The rearrangement uses TRBV7-2 and TRBJ2-1, with D perhaps matching TRBD2 (5 bases). The CDR3 spans 17 residues. From germline, CDR1 is SGHTA and CDR2 FQGNSA. Trimming took 2 bases from V and 0 from J, leaving 14 bases between them.

This rearrangement joins TRBV29-1 to TRBJ2-1, with 11 bases fitting TRBD2. The length of the CDR3 is 14 residues. V lost 2 bases, J lost 9 bases, and 6 bases stayed unmatched. Germline V gene lookup returns CDR1 SQVTM and CDR2 ANQGSEA. The CDR3 DNA sequence: TGCAGCGTTGAAACTAGCGGGAGATTTAGTGAGCAGTTCTTC. It is translated as CSVETSGRFSEQFF.

The sample holds a few counts of this clone. The J gene is TRBJ1-2, the V gene TRBV7-2, with 7 bases identical to TRBD1. The CDR3 is made up of 15 amino acids. Trimming cost V 5 bases and J 5 bases; bases outside gene matches: 11. The germline CDR1 and CDR2 sequences are SGHTA and FQGNSA. The CDR3 nucleotides read TGTGCCAGCAGCGCCGGACAGGTTATGTGGTATGGCTACACCTTC. Amino acid sequence: CASSAGQVMWYGYTF.

The rearrangement links TRBV5-1 to TRBJ1-2; TRBD1 agrees at 8 bases. Germline V gene sequence: CDR1 SGHRS, CDR2 YFSETQ. The CDR3 contains 16 residues. With V trimmed by 2 bases and J by 1 base, 7 bases remained unmatched. CDR3 sequence reads: CASSLFSGGSNYGYTF. The CDR3 nucleotides read TGCGCCAGCAGCTTATTCTCAGGGGGCAGTAACTATGGCTACACCTTC.

To note about this clone: A read error may produce the germline difference seen at one junction end. This rearrangement joins TRBV19 to TRBJ1-3, with TRBD1 identical over 7 bases. Germline values: CDR1 LNHDA, CDR2 SQIVND (reference sequence). This CDR3 comprises 13 residues. The CDR3 loop reads CASSTRQGITIYF. The DNA of the CDR3 is TGTGCCAGTAGTACCCGACAGGGAATCACCATATATTTT.

This clone was counted between two and nine times. The V gene is TRBV6-5, the J gene TRBJ1-2, with unresolved D. V was shortened by 2 bases and J by 8 bases, with 12 bases between the two germline ends. The CDR3 has 13 amino acids. Germline V gives CDR1 MNHEY, CDR2 SVGAGI. The CDR3 DNA reads TGTGCCAGCAGTTACCCGGTGGGGTTCGGCTACACCTTC. Encoded protein: CASSYPVGFGYTF.

The chain joins TRBV5-1 to TRBJ2-2; TRBD2 aligns across 7 bases. The CDR3 is 15 residues long. V lost 4 bases, J lost 4 bases, and 7 bases stayed unmatched. CDR1 SGHRS and CDR2 YFSETQ come from the germline V gene. The CDR3 DNA follows: TGCGCCAGCAGCCAAACCCCTAGCGGCACCGGGGAGCTGTTTTTT. It is translated as CASSQTPSGTGELFF.

The chain combines TRBV18 with TRBJ2-1, with 9 bases that match TRBD1. The CDR3 covers 16 residues. With 4 bases clipped from V and 3 bases from J, the junction kept 7 bases outside the gene matches. In germline, CDR1 is KGHSH, CDR2 LQKENI. The CDR3 loop is CASSLSGTGHYNEQFF. For the CDR3, the DNA is TGTGCCAGCTCACTTTCCGGGACAGGGCACTACAATGAGCAGTTCTTC.

CDR3 bases: TGTGCCAGCAGCTTGGAGGGGGCTAAACCCCAGCATTTT. The encoded protein is CASSLEGAKPQHF. The chain links TRBV5-6 to TRBJ1-5, with 7 bases identical to TRBD1. In germline, CDR1 is SGHDT, CDR2 YYEEEE. With V trimmed by 0 bases and J by 10 bases, 4 bases remained unmatched. The CDR3 spans 13 residues.

V usage is TRBV28 and J usage is TRBJ1-4; D perhaps matches TRBD1 (5 bases). Trimming took off 2 bases at V and 4 bases at J, with 14 bases between the two ends. There are 16 residues in the CDR3. Germline V gene sequence: CDR1 MDHEN, CDR2 SYDVKM. The CDR3 reads CASSLAGKVGNEKLFF. CDR3 in DNA: TGTGCCAGCAGTTTAGCAGGGAAGGTTGGTAATGAAAAACTGTTTTTT.

The chain recombines TRBV28 with TRBJ1-2; D is uncertain. Germline V CDR1 and CDR2: MDHEN, SYDVKM. The ends were cut back, 8 bases at V and 3 bases at J, with 13 bases in the middle. The CDR3 loop spans 13 amino acids. The CDR3 protein is CASGMPADYGYTF. In DNA form, the CDR3 reads TGTGCCAGCGGCATGCCGGCAGACTATGGCTACACCTTC.